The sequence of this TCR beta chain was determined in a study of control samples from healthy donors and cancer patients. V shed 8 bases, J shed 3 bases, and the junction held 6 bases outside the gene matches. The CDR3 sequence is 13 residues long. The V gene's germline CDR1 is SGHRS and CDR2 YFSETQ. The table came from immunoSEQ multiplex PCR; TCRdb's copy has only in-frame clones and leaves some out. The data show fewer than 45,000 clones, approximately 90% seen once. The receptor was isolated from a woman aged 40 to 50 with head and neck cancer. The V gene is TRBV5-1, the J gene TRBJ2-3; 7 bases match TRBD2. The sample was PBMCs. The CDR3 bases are TGCGCCAGTTCGTCGGGGGGTACAGATACGCAGTATTTT. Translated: CASSSGGTDTQYF.